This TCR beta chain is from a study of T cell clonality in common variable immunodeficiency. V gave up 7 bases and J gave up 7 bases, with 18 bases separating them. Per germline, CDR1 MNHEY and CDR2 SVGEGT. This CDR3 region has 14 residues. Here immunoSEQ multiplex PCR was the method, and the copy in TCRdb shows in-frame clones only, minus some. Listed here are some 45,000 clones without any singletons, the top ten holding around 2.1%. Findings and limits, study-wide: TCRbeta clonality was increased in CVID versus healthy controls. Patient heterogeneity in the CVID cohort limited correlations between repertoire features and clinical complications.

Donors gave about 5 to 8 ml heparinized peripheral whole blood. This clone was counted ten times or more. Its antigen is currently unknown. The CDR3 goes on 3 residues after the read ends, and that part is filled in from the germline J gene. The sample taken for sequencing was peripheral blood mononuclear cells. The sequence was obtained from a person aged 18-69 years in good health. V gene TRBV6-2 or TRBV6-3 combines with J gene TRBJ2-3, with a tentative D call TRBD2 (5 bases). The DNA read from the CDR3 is TGTGCCAGCACACTCAACGGACCTAGCCATACG. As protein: CASTLNGPSHT. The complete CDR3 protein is CASTLNGPSHTQYF.